The clone carrying this TCR beta chain showed up just a few times. The antigen is undetermined. The data are from a study of T-cell memory formation after mild COVID-19. Across the study: Across donors, TCR clusters were largely donor specific.

Study findings and constraints: For second-wave clones that peaked at day 37, SARS-CoV-2 specificity went unverified. Most CD4+ clones that shrank were in CM and EM, while CD8+ ones turned up in EMRA.

The V gene's germline CDR1 is SGHKS and CDR2 YYEKEE (reference sequence). After removal of 3 bases from V and 8 bases from J, the junction contained 4 bases not matched to a gene. The CDR3 contains 13 residues. Constant-segment primers and 5'RACE yielded cDNA libraries for TCR alpha and TCR beta, each carrying sample barcodes and UMIs. TCRdb re-analysed the 5' RACE reads in MiXCR, keeping a single row per CDR3 protein. The top ten clones hold about a fifth of a sample with 300,000 to 350,000 distinct CDR3 sequences, roughly 13% of them seen once. This clonotype was obtained from a man younger than 35 who had mild COVID-19 (a few samples of this study predate the infection). Cell type and time point are not known. The chain couples TRBV5-5 to TRBJ1-3, with TRBD1 matching 8 bases. The specimen sequenced was PBMCs or a T cell subset sorted from them (not recorded which). CDR3 DNA sequence: TGTGCCAGCAGCTCAAGACAGGGGTACACCATATATTTT. It specifies CASSSRQGYTIYF. Supplemented by reference TRBV5-5 and TRBJ1-3, the full variable domain reads DAGVTQSPTHLIKTRGQQVTLRCSPISGHKSVSWYQQVLGQGPQFIFQYYEKEERGRGNFPDRFSARQFPNYSSELNVNALLLGDSALYLCASSSRQGYTIYFGEGSWLTVV.